Each of the 6 T cell receptor beta chains below was sequenced from the same sample in a study of OX40 agonist ivuxolimab in advanced cancers. Profiling relied on immunoSEQ multiplex PCR, and the TCRdb table lists in-frame clones only, not all of them. The profile shows fewer than 80,000 clones, 84% of them singletons. This material consisted of CD4+ or CD8+ T cells sorted from blood, taken in a trial of the OX40 agonist ivuxolimab. Receptors were obtained from an adult with an advanced solid tumor such as melanoma, head and neck, liver or kidney cancer.

The chain employs TRBV6-6 and TRBJ1-3; tentatively, D is TRBD1 (6 bases). The V gene lost 5 bases and the J gene lost 4 bases, with 15 bases spanning the gap. This CDR3 has 15 residues. The germline CDR1 and CDR2 sequences are MNHNY and SVGAGI (reference sequence). CDR3 sequence reads: CASSPTGLSGNTIYF. Written as DNA, the CDR3 is TGTGCCAGCAGTCCAACAGGGTTATCCGGAAACACCATATATTTT.

The V gene is TRBV7-2, the J gene TRBJ1-1, with 7 bases lining up with TRBD1. The CDR3 length is 14 residues. Per the germline V gene, CDR1 is SGHTA and CDR2 is FQGNSA. Losses at the gene ends were 1 base for V and 7 bases for J; bases not matched to a gene: 6. The CDR3 spells CASSLVTGLGEAFF. In DNA form, the CDR3 reads TGTGCCAGCAGCTTAGTGACAGGGTTAGGTGAAGCTTTCTTT.

This chain uses TRBV7-2 with TRBJ1-2, with no clear D. V dropped 6 bases and J dropped 5 bases, with 13 bases sitting between them. Looked up from germline, CDR1 is SGHTA and CDR2 is FQGNSA. The CDR3 has 13 residues. CDR3 in DNA: TGTGCCAGCAGGGGAAGAGCGGGGTATGGCTACACCTTC. It specifies CASRGRAGYGYTF.

The chain recombines TRBV6-6 with TRBJ2-5; D is unclear. CDR3 length: 12 amino acids. Germline V gives CDR1 MNHNY, CDR2 SVGAGI (reference sequence). V lost 6 bases and J 4 bases, leaving 9 bases between the germline ends. CDR3 DNA: TGTGCCAGCAGCATAGGTCCAGAGACCCAGTACTTC. It codes for CASSIGPETQYF.

The CDR3 bases are TGTGCCAGCAGCTTCGGCGACAGGGCGCACGAGCAGTACTTC. Its translation is CASSFGDRAHEQYF. The J gene is TRBJ2-7, the V gene TRBV11-3; 7 bases map to TRBD1. V shed 3 bases and J 5 bases; nucleotides not matched to a gene: 7. The germline V gene encodes CDR1 SGHNT and CDR2 YENEEA. This CDR3 comprises 14 residues.

The V call is TRBV12-5, the J call TRBJ2-1; weak D call: TRBD1 (6 bases). Germline V CDR1 and CDR2: LGHNT, FRNRAP. Trimming pared 3 bases from V and 9 bases from J, leaving 24 bases between. The CDR3 length is 17 residues. The CDR3 DNA reads TGTGCTAGTGGTTTCGATAGGGACAAGGGTGTTTGGACTGAGCAGTTCTTC. Protein sequence: CASGFDRDKGVWTEQFF. Combining the CDR3 with reference TRBV12-5 and TRBJ2-1 gives the whole variable domain DARVTQTPRHKVTEMGQEVTMRCQPILGHNTVFWYRQTMMQGLELLAYFRNRAPLDDSGMPKDRFSAEMPDATLATLKIQPSEPRDSAVYFCASGFDRDKGVWTEQFFGPGTRLTVL.